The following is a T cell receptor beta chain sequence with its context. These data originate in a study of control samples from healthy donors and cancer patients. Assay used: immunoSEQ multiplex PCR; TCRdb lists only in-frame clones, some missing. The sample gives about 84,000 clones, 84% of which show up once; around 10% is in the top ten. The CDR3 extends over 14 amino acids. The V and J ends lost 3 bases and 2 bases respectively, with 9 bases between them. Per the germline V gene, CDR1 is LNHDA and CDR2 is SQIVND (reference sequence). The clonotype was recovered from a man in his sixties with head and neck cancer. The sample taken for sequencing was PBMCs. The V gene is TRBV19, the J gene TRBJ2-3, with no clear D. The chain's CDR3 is CASSISLLTDTQYF. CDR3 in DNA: TGTGCCAGTAGTATCAGTCTGCTCACAGATACGCAGTATTTT.